The 2 T cell receptor beta chains given below trace back to one sample, sequenced in a study of tumor and adjacent non-tumor tissue in lung cancer. This sample's RNA came from whole unsorted tissue. More than 3 cm separated this lung sample from the edge of the tumor. The library came from three nested PCR rounds adapted from ARM-PCR protocols. TCRdb fed the multiplex PCR reads into MiXCR, producing one record per CDR3 protein. Here the sample spans 77,000 or so distinct CDR3 sequences, 76% being singletons. Sequencing was done on a sample of distant non-tumor lung tissue. These receptors originate from a man in his 70s with non-small cell lung cancer.

Turning to this clonotype: One junction end disagrees with the germline gene, perhaps due to a read error. The V gene is TRBV11-3, the J gene TRBJ2-7; 8 bases are shared with TRBD2. The length of the CDR3 is 15 residues. Germline CDR1 and CDR2: SGHNT and YENEEA. The chain's CDR3 is CASSQGTSEIYEQYF. The CDR3 DNA sequence: TGTGCCAGTAGCCAAGGGACTAGTGAAATCTACGAGCAGTATTTC.

Details on this clonotype: Relative to the germline gene, one junction end is altered; a read error may explain this. The chain uses TRBV4-2 and TRBJ1-4, with D possibly TRBD1 on 5 matching bases. Germline CDR1 is LGHNA and CDR2 is YNFKEQ. This CDR3 has 17 amino acids. The CDR3 DNA sequence: TGTGCCAGCAGCCATGTACCGTTGGGGGTAGTTAATGAAAGACTGTTTTTT. It is translated as CASSHVPLGVVNERLFF.